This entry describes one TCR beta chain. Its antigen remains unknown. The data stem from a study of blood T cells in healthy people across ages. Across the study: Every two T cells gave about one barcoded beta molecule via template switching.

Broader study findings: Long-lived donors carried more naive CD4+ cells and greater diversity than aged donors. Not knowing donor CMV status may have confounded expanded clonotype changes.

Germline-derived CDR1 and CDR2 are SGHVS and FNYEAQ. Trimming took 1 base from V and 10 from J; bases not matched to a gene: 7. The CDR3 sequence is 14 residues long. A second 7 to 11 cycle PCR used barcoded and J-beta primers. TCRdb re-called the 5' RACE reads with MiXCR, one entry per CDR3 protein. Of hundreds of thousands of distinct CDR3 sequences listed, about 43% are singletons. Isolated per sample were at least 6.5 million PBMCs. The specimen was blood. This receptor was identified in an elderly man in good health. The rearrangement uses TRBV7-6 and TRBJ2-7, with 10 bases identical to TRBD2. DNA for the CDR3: TGTGCCAGCAGCTTAGAGGTACTAGCGGGGTATCAGTACTTC. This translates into CASSLEVLAGYQYF.